This TCR beta chain originates from a study of T cell changes during pregnancy in multiple sclerosis. V was clipped by 1 base and J by 6 bases, with 7 bases between them. This CDR3 has 12 amino acids. Looked up from germline, CDR1 is SGHKS and CDR2 is YYEKEE (reference sequence). The table lists this clone with a few counts. Measured with immunoSEQ multiplex PCR; TCRdb has only the in-frame clones, and not every one. The sample has about 59,000 clones; roughly 94% are singletons. The rearrangement uses TRBV5-5 and TRBJ1-1; D not resolved. The material sequenced was CD8+ T cells from peripheral blood mononuclear cells, taken after pregnancy. The origin of this receptor is a female donor with multiple sclerosis, enrolled in a pregnancy study. CDR3 amino acids: CASSLPVAEAFF. DNA of the CDR3: TGTGCCAGCAGCTTGCCGGTCGCTGAAGCTTTCTTT.